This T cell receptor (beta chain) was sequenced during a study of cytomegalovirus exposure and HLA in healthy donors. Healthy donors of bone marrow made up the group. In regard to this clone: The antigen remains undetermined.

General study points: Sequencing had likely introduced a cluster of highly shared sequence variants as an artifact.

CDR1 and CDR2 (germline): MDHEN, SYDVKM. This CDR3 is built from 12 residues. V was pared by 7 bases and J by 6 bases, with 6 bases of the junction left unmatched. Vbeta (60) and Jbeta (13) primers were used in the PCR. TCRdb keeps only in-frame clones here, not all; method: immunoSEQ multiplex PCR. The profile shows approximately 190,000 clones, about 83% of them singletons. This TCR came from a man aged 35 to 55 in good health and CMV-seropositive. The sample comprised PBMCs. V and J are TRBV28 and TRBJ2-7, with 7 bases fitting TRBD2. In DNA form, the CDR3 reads TGTGCCAGCAATGGCGGGGGTCGCGAGCAGTACTTC. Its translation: CASNGGGREQYF.